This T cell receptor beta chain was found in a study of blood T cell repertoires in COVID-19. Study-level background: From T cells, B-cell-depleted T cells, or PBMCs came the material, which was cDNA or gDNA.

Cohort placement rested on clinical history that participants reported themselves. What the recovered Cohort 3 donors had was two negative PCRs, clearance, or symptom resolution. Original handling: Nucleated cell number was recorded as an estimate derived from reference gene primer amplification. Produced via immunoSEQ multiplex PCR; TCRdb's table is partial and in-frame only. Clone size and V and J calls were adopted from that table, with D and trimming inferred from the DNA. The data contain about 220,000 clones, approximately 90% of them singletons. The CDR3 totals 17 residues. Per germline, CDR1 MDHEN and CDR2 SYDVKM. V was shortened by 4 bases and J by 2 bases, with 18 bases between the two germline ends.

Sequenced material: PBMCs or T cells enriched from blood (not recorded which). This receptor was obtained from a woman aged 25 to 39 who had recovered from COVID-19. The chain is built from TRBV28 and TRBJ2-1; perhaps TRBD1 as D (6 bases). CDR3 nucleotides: TGTGCCAGCAGTTCCCCTTCCACAGGGTACCCCTACAATGAGCAGTTCTTC. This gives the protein CASSSPSTGYPYNEQFF.